These 27 T cell receptor beta chains share one sample of origin, sequenced in a study of human T cells and chemical hapten exposure. Time point of the sample: patch test 1, 2 weeks after DPC sensitization. As to treatment: therapeutic diphenylcyclopropenone sensitization with weekly scalp DPC. TCRdb used MiXCR to reprocess the RACE reads, holding one entry per CDR3 protein. The sample carries over 65,000 distinct CDR3 sequences, about 10% recorded once. Sequences were derived from whole blood, sampled in connection with sensitization to the hapten diphenylcyclopropenone (DPC). All receptors derive from a woman in her forties or fifties with alopecia areata. Some clones in this sample may be carry-over from other donors' samples.

This chain links TRBV19 with TRBJ2-2; D may correspond to TRBD1 or TRBD2 (6 bases each). V was pared by 5 bases and J by 3 bases, with 22 bases between. The CDR3 is made up of 18 amino acids. Germline assignment: CDR1 LNHDA and CDR2 SQIVND (reference sequence). CDR3 region: CASSLPPGLWGHTGELFF. The CDR3 nucleotides read TGTGCCAGTAGTCTTCCCCCGGGACTTTGGGGGCACACCGGGGAGCTGTTTTTT. Full variable domain (remainder filled in from reference TRBV19 and TRBJ2-2): DGGITQSPKYLFRKEGQNVTLSCEQNLNHDAMYWYRQDPGQGLRLIYYSQIVNDFQKGDIAEGYSVSREKKESFPLTVTSAQKNPTAFYLCASSLPPGLWGHTGELFFGEGSRLTVL.

At least ten counts were recorded for this clonotype. The chain couples TRBV20-1 to TRBJ1-5; 9 positions agree with TRBD1. Germline CDR1 is DFQATT and CDR2 is SNEGSKA (reference sequence). The V and J ends lost 4 bases and 5 bases, in that order; junction bases with no gene match: 6. CDR3 length: 14 amino acids. The CDR3 protein is CSAIRTGVDQPQHF. CDR3 DNA sequence: TGCAGTGCTATAAGGACAGGGGTGGATCAGCCCCAGCATTTT.

The table lists this clonotype with many counts. The V gene is TRBV5-1, the J gene TRBJ1-6, with D possibly being TRBD1 (5 bases). This CDR3 spans 16 amino acids. The V gene's germline CDR1 is SGHRS and CDR2 YFSETQ. Trimming cost V 5 bases and J 7 bases, with 19 bases left between them. DNA for the CDR3: TGCGCCAGCAGTCTTTCCACGGGGGTAGGCAATTCACCCCTCCACTTT. Its protein is CASSLSTGVGNSPLHF.

This clonotype was detected a few times. V is TRBV6-2 or TRBV6-3 and J is TRBJ2-3, with D perhaps TRBD1 or TRBD2 (5 bases each). Trimming shortened V by 4 bases and J by 6 bases, and 20 bases separated the two germline ends. The germline V gene encodes CDR1 MNHEY and CDR2 SVGEGT. There are 16 residues in the CDR3. The CDR3 sequence: CASSWDLGPRDDTQYF. The CDR3 region has the DNA TGTGCCAGCAGTTGGGACCTAGGGCCTCGAGACGATACGCAGTATTTT.

This clonotype came up many times. The genes are TRBV12-3 or TRBV12-4 and TRBJ1-2; 8 bases agree with TRBD1. CDR3 size: 14 residues. The V gene end was trimmed by 5 bases and the J gene end by 2 bases; junction bases not matched to a gene: 4. CDR3 loop: CASSPTGGNYGYTF. For the CDR3, the DNA is TGTGCCAGCAGTCCCACAGGGGGGAACTATGGCTACACCTTC.

This clonotype was found many times. The genes are TRBV7-2 and TRBJ1-1; no firm D call. Germline CDR1 and CDR2: SGHTA and FQGNSA. This CDR3 contains 14 residues. The germline V and J ends were trimmed by 2 bases and 0 bases, with 7 bases remaining between them. This chain's CDR3 is CASSLRAMNTEAFF. CDR3 DNA: TGTGCCAGCAGCTTACGGGCCATGAACACTGAAGCTTTCTTT.

This clonotype was counted a few times. This rearrangement joins TRBV7-9 to TRBJ1-6, with no clear D. CDR3 length: 15 amino acids. Trimming removed 7 bases at V and 7 bases at J, with 17 bases between. Per the germline V gene, CDR1 is SEHNR and CDR2 is FQNEAQ (reference sequence). The CDR3 bases are TGTGCCAGCACCAGTAACGGGAATCCGAATTCACCCCTCCACTTT. It encodes CASTSNGNPNSPLHF.

This clonotype was seen a few times. The CDR3 here is CASSLSGYTQYF. Written as DNA, the CDR3 is TGTGCCAGCAGCTTATCCGGGTATACGCAGTATTTT. The chain employs TRBV7-9 and TRBJ2-3; no clear D. The CDR3 contains 12 residues. V gave up 2 bases and J gave up 7 bases, with 7 bases separating them. CDR1 SEHNR and CDR2 FQNEAQ come from the germline V gene (reference sequence). The complete variable domain, with remaining parts taken from reference TRBV7-9 and TRBJ2-3, reads DTGVSQNPRHKITKRGQNVTFRCDPISEHNRLYWYRQTLGQGPEFLTYFQNEAQLEKSRLLSDRFSAERPKGSFSTLEIQRTEQGDSAMYLCASSLSGYTQYFGPGTRLTVL.

This clonotype has a single count. A much more abundant neighbour one base away suggests this may be a read error. J is TRBJ2-3 and V is TRBV24-1, with 9 nucleotides matching TRBD2. The CDR3 runs to 17 residues. In germline, CDR1 is KGHDR, CDR2 SFDVKD. The CDR3, as DNA: TGTACCACCAGTGATCCACCCCGCGGGAGGGCCCCAGATACGCAGTATTTT. Its translation is CTTSDPPRGRAPDTQYF.

This clonotype was picked up a small number of times. The chain uses TRBV3-1 and TRBJ1-5; 8 positions match TRBD1. Germline V gene sequence: CDR1 LGHDT, CDR2 YNNKEL (reference sequence). The CDR3 extends over 16 amino acids. V shed 6 bases, J shed 4 bases, and the junction held 11 bases outside the gene matches. The DNA of the CDR3 is TGTGCCAGCAGTCAGGGGGACAGGCTGGGGAATCAGCCCCAGCATTTT. Protein: CASSQGDRLGNQPQHF.

V and J are TRBV29-1 and TRBJ2-1, with D hard to call. Germline CDR1 and CDR2: SQVTM and ANQGSEA. This CDR3 region has 12 residues. Between the trimmed V and J ends, which lost 4 bases and 4 bases, there was a span of 8 bases. CDR3 loop: CSVGFQYNEQFF. In nucleotides, the CDR3 is TGCAGCGTTGGGTTTCAGTACAATGAGCAGTTCTTC.

Many counts were recorded for this clonotype. V is TRBV11-3 and J is TRBJ2-3; D perhaps matches TRBD2 (5 bases). With 5 bases removed from V and 5 bases from J, the gap between germline ends came to 23 bases. Germline-derived CDR1 and CDR2 are SGHNT and YENEEA. The CDR3 is 17 residues long. The CDR3 reads CASSPADWTGRVDTQYF. CDR3 in DNA: TGTGCCAGCAGCCCTGCAGACTGGACCGGGCGGGTAGATACGCAGTATTTT. The full variable domain, rest sourced from reference TRBV11-3 and TRBJ2-3, is EAGVVQSPRYKIIEKKQPVAFWCNPISGHNTLYWYLQNLGQGPELLIRYENEEAVDDSQLPKDRFSAERLKGVDSTLKIQPAELGDSAVYLCASSPADWTGRVDTQYFGPGTRLTVL.

The chain couples TRBV10-3 to TRBJ2-7, with D perhaps TRBD1 (5 bases). CDR1 ENHRY and CDR2 SYGVKD come from the germline V gene. V lost 4 bases and J 11 bases, leaving 12 bases between the germline ends. The CDR3 spans 11 residues. The CDR3 loop reads CAISGGRVEYF. The CDR3 DNA reads TGTGCCATCAGTGGGGGCAGGGTGGAGTACTTC.

This clonotype was detected ten times or more. V usage is TRBV2 and J usage is TRBJ2-5, with a weak D call TRBD2 (5 bases). The germline V and J ends were trimmed by 7 bases and 3 bases, with 15 bases remaining between them. This CDR3 spans 14 amino acids. Germline V CDR1 and CDR2: SNHLY, FYNNEI. The CDR3: CASKRTGEKETQYF. The CDR3, as DNA: TGTGCCAGCAAACGAACCGGGGAGAAAGAGACCCAGTACTTC.

CDR3 protein: CASSLTVSGANVLTF. CDR3 coding DNA: TGCGCCAGCAGCTTGACGGTCTCTGGGGCCAACGTCCTGACTTTC. The chain recombines TRBV5-1 with TRBJ2-6, with no clear D. Trimming removed 1 base at V and 0 bases at J, with 5 bases between. Looked up from germline, CDR1 is SGHRS and CDR2 is YFSETQ. The CDR3 totals 15 residues.

There are many counts of this clonotype. The V gene is TRBV10-2, the J gene TRBJ2-6; D is possibly TRBD1 (6 bases). Per the germline V gene, CDR1 is WSHSY and CDR2 is SAAADI. This CDR3 has 14 amino acids. Trimming took 5 bases from V and 4 from J, leaving 9 bases between them. The CDR3 DNA reads as TGCGCCAGCAGTATCGGGACAGGGGCCAACGTCCTGACTTTC. Protein sequence: CASSIGTGANVLTF.

The chain couples TRBV9 to TRBJ2-7; the match to TRBD2 covers 13 bases. V lost 4 bases to trimming and J lost 5 bases; unmatched junction nucleotides: 9. The CDR3 extends over 16 amino acids. The germline CDR1 and CDR2 sequences are SGDLS and YYNGEE. The CDR3, as DNA: TGTGCCAGCAGCACAGGGACGGGACTAGCGGGGCACGAGCAGTACTTC. Translation gives CASSTGTGLAGHEQYF.

This clonotype has at least ten counts. This chain connects TRBV7-2 to TRBJ2-4, with D uncertain. The V end lost 5 bases, the J end lost 7 bases, and 15 bases lay between the germline ends. This CDR3 contains 14 residues. Per germline, CDR1 SGHTA and CDR2 FQGNSA. The CDR3 region is CASSPRAQSNIQYF. The CDR3 DNA follows: TGTGCCAGCAGCCCCCGGGCACAAAGCAACATTCAGTACTTC.

At least ten counts were recorded for this clonotype. The chain has TRBV29-1 and TRBJ1-2; TRBD1 is a possible D gene (5 bases). CDR3 length equals 12 residues. Germline CDR1 is SQVTM and CDR2 is ANQGSEA. V lost 7 bases, J lost 8 bases, and 17 bases lay in between. CDR3 coding DNA: TGCAGCGCCGGGACTTCAATGCGGGGCTACACCTTC. Translated, it gives CSAGTSMRGYTF.

The chain carries TRBV28 and TRBJ2-6; perhaps TRBD1 as D (6 bases). The CDR3 contains 18 residues. The germline V and J ends were trimmed by 5 bases and 3 bases, with 20 bases remaining between them. Germline CDR1 reads MDHEN; CDR2 reads SYDVKM. CDR3 DNA sequence: TGTGCCAGCAGTACAAATAGGGCGACAGGTCGTGGGGCCAACGTCCTGACTTTC. It codes for CASSTNRATGRGANVLTF.

This clonotype ranks as medium-sized. The genes are TRBV6-6 and TRBJ2-1; no clear D. Germline V gene data show CDR1 as MNHNY and CDR2 as SVGAGI (reference sequence). V was shortened by 7 bases and J by 0 bases, with 7 bases between the two germline ends. The length of the CDR3 is 13 residues. The CDR3 is CASTPSSYNEQFF. The DNA of the CDR3 is TGTGCCAGCACTCCGAGCTCCTACAATGAGCAGTTCTTC.

The table lists this clonotype with many counts. V is TRBV20-1 and J is TRBJ1-2; D unclear. Trimming took 4 bases from V and 10 from J, leaving 16 bases between them. Germline V lookup: CDR1 DFQATT, CDR2 SNEGSKA (reference sequence). This CDR3 contains 12 residues. CDR3 in amino acids: CSATGTTIVYTF. The CDR3, as DNA: TGCAGTGCTACCGGTACCACAATTGTCTACACCTTC.

In this sample, this clonotype turned up a few times. At one of its ends the junction is not consistent with the germline gene, which may arise from a read error. V and J are TRBV20-1 and TRBJ2-5; 7 nucleotides align to TRBD1. The CDR3 length is 12 residues. The V gene's germline CDR1 is DFQATT and CDR2 SNEGSKA (reference sequence). The CDR3 nucleotides are TGCAGTGCTAGGGGTCTCAGCAGGGGGAACGACTTC. It translates to CSARGLSRGNDF.

This clonotype was recorded a few times. The chain employs TRBV29-1 and TRBJ2-4; D is unresolved. CDR3 size: 17 residues. Germline loops: CDR1 SQVTM, CDR2 ANQGSEA. V was shortened by 2 bases and J by 0 bases, with 17 bases between the two germline ends. Written as DNA, the CDR3 is TGCAGCGTTGAACGTGGAGACGGTGAACTAGCCAAAAACATTCAGTACTTC. It yields the protein CSVERGDGELAKNIQYF. Complete variable domain (other parts from reference TRBV29-1 and TRBJ2-4): SAVISQKPSRDICQRGTSLTIQCQVDSQVTMMFWYRQQPGQSLTLIATANQGSEATYESGFVIDKFPISRPNLTFSTLTVSNMSPEDSSIYLCSVERGDGELAKNIQYFGAGTRLSVL.

In this sample, this clonotype turned up many times. V and J are TRBV4-2 and TRBJ2-7; D is uncertain. Trimming cost V 0 bases and J 9 bases, with 18 bases left between them. The CDR3 has 15 amino acids. Germline loops: CDR1 LGHNA, CDR2 YNFKEQ. The chain's CDR3 is CASSQDLAVNAAQYF. In DNA form, the CDR3 reads TGTGCCAGCAGCCAAGATTTAGCCGTCAATGCGGCGCAGTACTTC.

The genes are TRBV29-1 and TRBJ2-3; D possibly corresponds to TRBD2 (6 bases). The CDR3 covers 15 residues. Germline CDR1 SQVTM, CDR2 ANQGSEA. V was cut by 3 bases and J by 4 bases, with 17 bases left in between. The DNA of the CDR3 is TGCAGCGTTGATCGTGGCCTAGGAGGGGCAGATACGCAGTATTTT. Residues: CSVDRGLGGADTQYF.

This clonotype was observed at least ten times. The chain is built from TRBV12-3 or TRBV12-4 and TRBJ2-3; 9 bases match TRBD1. This CDR3 region has 16 residues. Losses at the gene ends were 3 bases for V and 3 bases for J; bases not matched to a gene: 7. CDR3: CASSFRRDRVTDTQYF. In DNA form, the CDR3 reads TGTGCCAGCAGTTTTAGGCGGGACAGGGTTACAGATACGCAGTATTTT.